Detailed here is one TCR beta chain. Its antigen remains unknown. Between the mid-2010s and the late 2010s, patients underwent resection in Japan or China. Each case's diagnosis was confirmed by two pathologists on H&E. Measured with immunoSEQ multiplex PCR; TCRdb has only the in-frame clones, and not every one. This sample has about 5,000 clones, with roughly 81% found just once. The ends were cut back, 11 bases at V and 0 bases at J, with 5 bases in the middle. CDR1 MNHEY and CDR2 SMNVEV come from the germline V gene (reference sequence). This CDR3 spans 12 amino acids. The sample comes from a study of immune evolution from preneoplasia to lung adenocarcinoma. General study findings and limits: Normal lung had highest clonality; later lesions appeared denser, more diverse. From normal lung to invasive adenocarcinoma, top clone frequencies appeared to decrease.

This clonotype was obtained from an older donor with lung adenocarcinoma. J is TRBJ2-6 and V is TRBV27, with no clear D. The material sequenced was FFPE adjacent normal lung tissue. Here the CDR3 reads CASTSGANVLTF. CDR3 coding DNA: TGTGCCTCCACCTCTGGGGCCAACGTCCTGACTTTC.